This T cell receptor beta chain came from a study of glioma-infiltrating T cells after dendritic cell vaccination. Study details: Dendritic cell vaccine was injected intradermally three times, biweekly. Overall study findings and caveats: Patients with more pretreatment TILs had longer time to progression and survival.

In the case of this clone: Its antigen is not known.

Specified time point: after dendritic cell vaccination, including at tumor progression/relapse. V was trimmed by 4 bases and J by 11 bases, leaving 14 bases between them. The germline V gene has CDR1 SGHAT and CDR2 FQNNGV. This CDR3 comprises 12 residues. The PCR used 60 V beta and 13 J beta primers. Clones were read by immunoSEQ multiplex PCR, and TCRdb kept only the in-frame ones, dropping some. The profile covers 91,000 or so clones, with around 80% appearing a single time and 5.4% taken by the ten largest. The sequence was collected from a human donor with glioblastoma. Here the sequenced sample was blood, taken after dendritic cell vaccination. The rearrangement links TRBV11-2 to TRBJ1-1, with a weak D call TRBD1 (5 bases). The CDR3 nucleotides read TGTGCCAGCAGCTCTACCGCCAAGGGGGCTTTCTTT. Protein: CASSSTAKGAFF.